This passage covers 20 T cell receptor beta chains from one sample sequenced in a study of blood T cell repertoires in COVID-19. TCRdb keeps only in-frame clones here, not all; method: immunoSEQ multiplex PCR. The sample has around 290,000 clones, nearly 90% seen once. The sequenced sample consisted of PBMCs or T cells enriched from blood (not recorded which). The receptors originated from a woman aged 25 to 39 who had recovered from COVID-19.

The chain employs TRBV28 and TRBJ1-4, with D perhaps matching TRBD1 (6 bases). Germline-derived CDR1 and CDR2 are MDHEN and SYDVKM. The CDR3 has 13 residues. V lost 4 bases to trimming and J lost 5 bases, with 8 bases between them. This CDR3 reads CASSWQGNEKLFF. Written as DNA, the CDR3 is TGTGCCAGCAGTTGGCAGGGGAATGAAAAACTGTTTTTT.

This rearrangement joins TRBV5-1 to TRBJ2-7, with 8 bases matching TRBD1. V gave up 4 bases and J gave up 4 bases; unmatched junction bases: 10. Germline lookup yields CDR1 SGHRS and CDR2 YFSETQ. There are 15 residues in the CDR3. The CDR3 is CASSKDRARPYEQYF. CDR3 sequence (DNA): TGCGCCAGCAGCAAGGACAGGGCTAGACCATACGAGCAGTACTTC.

The gene calls are TRBV6-2 or TRBV6-3 and TRBJ2-1, with 7 bases fitting TRBD2. Germline V gives CDR1 MNHEY, CDR2 SVGEGT. J was trimmed by 6 bases and V by 4 bases; bases with no gene match: 6. The CDR3 loop spans 14 amino acids. The CDR3 loop is CASSSAGGVNEQFF. In nucleotides, the CDR3 is TGTGCCAGCAGTTCTGCTGGGGGGGTCAATGAGCAGTTCTTC.

This chain joins TRBV5-1 and TRBJ1-6, with D maybe TRBD1 (6 bases). The germline gives CDR1 SGHRS, CDR2 YFSETQ. V shed 0 bases and J shed 9 bases, with 10 bases lying between them. This CDR3 contains 14 residues. CDR3 sequence: CASSLGGGGSPLHF. For the CDR3, the DNA is TGCGCCAGCAGCTTGGGCGGGGGCGGTTCACCCCTCCACTTT.

Written as DNA, the CDR3 is TGTGCCAGCAGCTTAGGAATGAGGGGACAGCCAACCTACGAGCAGTACTTC. Translating it yields CASSLGMRGQPTYEQYF. The chain uses TRBV7-8 and TRBJ2-7; the match to TRBD1 covers 7 bases. CDR3 length: 17 amino acids. Unmatched junction bases numbered 11, after V lost 1 base and J lost 2 bases. CDR1 and CDR2 from the germline V gene are SGHVS and FQNEAQ.

The chain recombines TRBV24-1 with TRBJ2-3; 10 bases align to TRBD2. The germline V gene has CDR1 KGHDR and CDR2 SFDVKD. The CDR3 spans 18 residues. Trimming removed 5 bases from V and 0 bases from J; junction bases left unmatched: 10. CDR3 nucleotide sequence: TGTGCCACCAGTGTTTTAGCGGGGGGACCTTCTAGCACAGATACGCAGTATTTT. It codes for CATSVLAGGPSSTDTQYF.

The chain is built from TRBV4-3 and TRBJ1-1; the D gene is possibly TRBD1 (6 bases). Trimming took 5 bases from V and 0 from J, leaving 22 bases between them. The CDR3 spans 18 residues. The germline V gene has CDR1 LGHNA and CDR2 YSLEER. The CDR3 protein is CASSAIRSGGRMNTEAFF. CDR3 coding DNA: TGCGCCAGCAGCGCCATCCGGTCCGGGGGGCGAATGAACACTGAAGCTTTCTTT.

The V and J genes are TRBV2 and TRBJ1-5, with D maybe TRBD1 (6 bases). The germline gives CDR1 SNHLY, CDR2 FYNNEI. Trimming removed 2 bases at V and 7 bases at J, with 15 bases between. CDR3 length: 15 residues. The CDR3 protein is CASSESRGLGQPQHF. CDR3 nucleotides: TGTGCCAGCAGTGAATCGCGGGGGCTAGGGCAGCCCCAGCATTTT.

The chain couples TRBV11-3 to TRBJ2-7; 8 bases fit TRBD1. The length of the CDR3 is 18 residues. Germline-derived CDR1 and CDR2 are SGHNT and YENEEA. V shed 3 bases and J 3 bases; nucleotides not matched to a gene: 16. CDR3 in amino acids: CASSLGTPGGPFSYEQYF. The DNA for the CDR3 is TGTGCCAGCAGCTTGGGAACCCCAGGGGGCCCATTCAGCTACGAGCAGTACTTC.

The V call is TRBV7-3, the J call TRBJ2-7, with a weak D call TRBD2 (5 bases). The V gene lost 1 base and the J gene lost 3 bases, with 10 bases spanning the gap. The CDR3 extends over 14 amino acids. The V gene's germline CDR1 is SGHTA and CDR2 FQGTGA. The CDR3 DNA reads as TGTGCCAGCAGCTTAAGGGGAGATGGCTACGAGCAGTACTTC. The encoded protein is CASSLRGDGYEQYF.

V is TRBV9 and J is TRBJ2-5; 7 bases are shared with TRBD2. The V segment lost 3 bases and the J segment 4 bases; nucleotides outside the gene matches: 3. CDR1 is SGDLS, CDR2 YYNGEE, per germline. There are 13 residues in the CDR3. CDR3 bases: TGTGCCAGCAGCGGCGGGGGTGCAGAGACCCAGTACTTC. This gives the protein CASSGGGAETQYF.

The V call is TRBV19, the J call TRBJ1-1; D is uncertain. CDR3 length equals 17 residues. Germline-derived CDR1 and CDR2 are LNHDA and SQIVND (reference sequence). V was shortened by 8 bases and J by 4 bases, with 26 bases between the two germline ends. The CDR3 is CASRPGYPSSSGTEAFF. Here the CDR3 DNA reads TGTGCCAGTCGTCCTGGATATCCGTCCTCAAGCGGCACTGAAGCTTTCTTT.

The V and J genes are TRBV5-1 and TRBJ1-2; TRBD1 is a possible D gene (6 bases). Between the trimmed V and J ends, which lost 0 bases and 5 bases, there was a span of 11 bases. The CDR3 has 14 amino acids. CDR1 is SGHRS and CDR2 is YFSETQ in the germline V gene. CDR3 in DNA: TGCGCCAGCAGCTTGGCCCAGGGGTTGTATGGCTACACCTTC. This gives the protein CASSLAQGLYGYTF.

The chain links TRBV11-2 to TRBJ2-5; 7 bases are shared with TRBD2. Germline CDR1 and CDR2: SGHAT and FQNNGV. The trim removed 0 bases at V and 4 bases at J, leaving 14 bases unmatched. This CDR3 spans 18 amino acids. The CDR3 spells CASSLEAQRDRGVETQYF. As DNA, the CDR3 is TGTGCCAGCAGCTTAGAGGCTCAGCGGGATCGCGGGGTAGAGACCCAGTACTTC.

This clone has a handful of counts. The J gene is TRBJ1-2, the V gene TRBV7-9; 12 nucleotides agree with TRBD1. The CDR3 runs to 17 residues. V was clipped by 5 bases and J by 3 bases; unmatched bases: 10. Germline lookup yields CDR1 SEHNR and CDR2 FQNEAQ (reference sequence). CDR3 DNA: TGTGCCAGCAGCCACGACCTGGGACAGGGGGCCGACTATGGCTACACCTTC. It yields the protein CASSHDLGQGADYGYTF.

The chain carries TRBV9 and TRBJ2-5, with 7 positions matching TRBD1. J gave up 7 bases and V 4 bases, and 10 bases lay outside the gene matches. Germline CDR1 SGDLS, CDR2 YYNGEE. The CDR3 is 14 residues long. The CDR3 spells CASSPQLDRVTQYF. CDR3 coding DNA: TGTGCCAGCAGCCCCCAACTAGACAGGGTGACCCAGTACTTC.

The V gene is TRBV4-1, the J gene TRBJ2-3; D not certain. V dropped 0 bases and J dropped 2 bases, with 6 bases sitting between them. Germline V gives CDR1 MGHRA, CDR2 YSYEKL. The CDR3 is made up of 14 amino acids. The DNA for the CDR3 is TGCGCCAGCAGCCAAGATGAGTTCACAGATACGCAGTATTTT. Translated: CASSQDEFTDTQYF.

CDR3 DNA: TGTGCCAGCAGTTCCGCTAGGACACCGGTAGGTTCCACCGGGGAGCTGTTTTTT. It encodes CASSSARTPVGSTGELFF. The chain combines TRBV27 with TRBJ2-2; the D gene is possibly TRBD1 (5 bases). V lost 4 bases and J 4 bases, leaving 22 bases between the germline ends. The CDR3 contains 18 residues. Looked up from germline, CDR1 is MNHEY and CDR2 is SMNVEV (reference sequence).

This clone has just a few counts. DNA of the CDR3: TGTGCCAGCAGGTTAGGGACAGGGGGCTTCACAGATACGCAGTATTTT. Encoded protein: CASRLGTGGFTDTQYF. This chain links TRBV5-4 with TRBJ2-3; TRBD1 agrees at 12 bases. Germline CDR1 and CDR2: SGHNT and YYREEE (reference sequence). The length of the CDR3 is 16 residues. V lost 5 bases to trimming and J lost 2 bases; unmatched junction nucleotides: 6.

In its sample, this clone was seen once. J is TRBJ2-7 and V is TRBV27, with 10 bases matching TRBD2. With V trimmed by 0 bases and J by 9 bases, 8 bases remained unmatched. The CDR3 covers 15 residues. Per germline, CDR1 MNHEY and CDR2 SMNVEV (reference sequence). CDR3 in amino acids: CASSLSSGGISGQYF. In nucleotides, the CDR3 is TGTGCCAGCAGTTTATCTAGCGGGGGGATTTCAGGGCAGTACTTC.